Sequencing of this TCR beta chain was carried out in a study of blood T cells in healthy people across ages. Across the study: Using template switching, researchers captured about one barcoded beta molecule for each two T cells. General study results and limits: Greater diversity and more naive CD4+ cells were seen in long-lived donors than in aged donors. Underestimates were what the diversity estimates from one million T cells were considered to be.

Per the germline V gene, CDR1 is SGHTA and CDR2 is FQGTGA. This CDR3 spans 16 amino acids. V lost 1 base and J 1 base, leaving 10 bases between the germline ends. For this clonotype: Its specificity is not known.

A second about 7 to 11 cycle PCR used barcoded and J-beta primers. Each cDNA molecule was tagged by a template-switch adaptor that had 12 random nucleotides. TCRdb itself ran the 5' RACE reads through MiXCR, one entry per CDR3 protein. The repertoire holds over 1,500,000 distinct CDR3 sequences, with more than 35% as singletons. The V call is TRBV7-3, the J call TRBJ2-2, with D perhaps TRBD2 (6 bases). The source of this sequence is a human donor in good health. The source material was blood. CDR3 sequence reads: CASSLNGGENTGELFF. The CDR3 DNA is TGTGCCAGCAGCTTAAATGGAGGGGAGAACACCGGGGAGCTGTTTTTT.